This TCR beta chain was sequenced for a study of cytomegalovirus exposure and HLA in healthy donors. Germline assignment: CDR1 SGHDT and CDR2 YYEEEE. This CDR3 has 14 amino acids. V dropped 4 bases and J dropped 4 bases, with 11 bases sitting between them. Study-level points and caveats: According to the study, 160 or so TCR beta chains were cytomegalovirus-associated.

Vbeta (60) and Jbeta (13) primers were used in the PCR. The method was immunoSEQ multiplex PCR; TCRdb's version includes in-frame clones alone and lacks a portion of them. The data contain roughly 95,000 clones, roughly 82% of them singletons. This clone occurred a few times. Antigen specificity is unknown. This TCR was recovered from a man aged 30 to 39 in good health and CMV-seropositive. The chain carries TRBV5-6 and TRBJ1-4; no reliable D call. The sample was PBMCs. The CDR3 bases are TGTGCCAGCAGCCCCAATACGGTTAATGAAAAACTGTTTTTT. Translating gives CASSPNTVNEKLFF.